This T cell receptor beta chain derives from a study of OX40 agonist ivuxolimab in advanced cancers. The wider study: Intravenous ivuxolimab at 0.01 to 10 mg/kg was given to patients every 2 weeks.

TCRdb's copy holds only in-frame clones and misses some; the assay was immunoSEQ multiplex PCR. This sample yields more than 70,000 clones, of which about 85% are seen a single time; roughly 0.5% belongs to the top ten. CDR1 LNHNV and CDR2 YYDKDF come from the germline V gene (reference sequence). V lost 3 bases and J lost 7, with 12 bases in between. The CDR3 spans 13 residues. This clone was seen only once. Its specificity is unknown. Findings of the study overall: Averaging showed that CD8+ T cells had more expanded clones than CD4+ did.

The gene calls are TRBV15 and TRBJ2-5; D unclear. The receptor's source is an adult with an advanced solid tumor such as melanoma, head and neck, liver or kidney cancer. The sample consisted of CD4+ or CD8+ T cells sorted from blood, taken in a trial of the OX40 agonist ivuxolimab. The CDR3 sequence: CATSSPSVGTQYF. The CDR3 DNA reads TGTGCCACCAGCAGTCCTTCCGTTGGGACCCAGTACTTC.